The source of this T cell receptor (beta chain) is a study of T cells in Graves' hyperthyroidism and ophthalmopathy. This clonotype was counted at least ten times. It was RNA transcripts that yielded the amplified TCR beta CDR3 regions. A first-round RT-PCR of the TCR CDR3 used the HTBI primer set. TCRdb reprocessed the multiplex PCR reads with MiXCR, giving one entry per CDR3 protein. Of fewer than 350,000 distinct CDR3 sequences listed, 15% to 20% are singletons. This CDR3 comprises 14 residues. The V segment lost 5 bases and the J segment 0 bases; nucleotides outside the gene matches: 0. Germline-derived CDR1 and CDR2 are DFQATT and SNEGSKA (reference sequence).

The sample was blood. This sequence was found in a woman between 45 and 65 years old with Graves' hyperthyroidism. This sequence joins TRBV20-1 and TRBJ2-7; TRBD2 agrees at 14 bases. The CDR3 here is CSAGTSGSSYEQYF. The CDR3 DNA sequence: TGCAGTGCTGGGACTAGCGGGAGCTCCTACGAGCAGTACTTC.